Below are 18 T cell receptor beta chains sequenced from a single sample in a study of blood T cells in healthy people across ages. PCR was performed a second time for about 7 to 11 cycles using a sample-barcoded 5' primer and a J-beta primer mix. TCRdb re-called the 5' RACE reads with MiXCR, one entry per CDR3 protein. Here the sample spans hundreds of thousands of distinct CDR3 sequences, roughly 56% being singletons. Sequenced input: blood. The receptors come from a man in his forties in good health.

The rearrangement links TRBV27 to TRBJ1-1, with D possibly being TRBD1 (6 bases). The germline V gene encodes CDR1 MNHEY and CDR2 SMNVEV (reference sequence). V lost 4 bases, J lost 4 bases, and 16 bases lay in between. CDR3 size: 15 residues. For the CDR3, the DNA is TGTGCCAGCAGTTGGACAGCCACAGGGTCCACTGAAGCTTTCTTT. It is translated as CASSWTATGSTEAFF.

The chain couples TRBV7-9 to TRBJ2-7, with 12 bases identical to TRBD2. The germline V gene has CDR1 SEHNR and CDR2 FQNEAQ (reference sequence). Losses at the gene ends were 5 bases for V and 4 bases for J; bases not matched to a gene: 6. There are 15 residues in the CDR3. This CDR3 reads CASSATSGSLYEQYF. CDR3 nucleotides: TGTGCCAGCAGCGCGACTAGCGGGAGTTTGTACGAGCAGTACTTC.

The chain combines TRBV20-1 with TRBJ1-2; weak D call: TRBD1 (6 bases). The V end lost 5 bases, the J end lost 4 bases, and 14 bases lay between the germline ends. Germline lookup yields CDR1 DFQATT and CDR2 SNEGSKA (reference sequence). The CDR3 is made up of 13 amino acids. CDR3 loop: CSASGRGFYGYTF. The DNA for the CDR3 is TGCAGTGCTTCGGGCAGGGGATTCTATGGCTACACCTTC.

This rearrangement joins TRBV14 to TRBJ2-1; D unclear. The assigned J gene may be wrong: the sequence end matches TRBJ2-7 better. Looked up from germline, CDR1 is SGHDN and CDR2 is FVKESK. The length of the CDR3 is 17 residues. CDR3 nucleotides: TGTGCCAGCAGCCACAGACTTCTCGGTTATTCCTACAATGAGCAGTACTTC. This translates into CASSHRLLGYSYNEQYF.

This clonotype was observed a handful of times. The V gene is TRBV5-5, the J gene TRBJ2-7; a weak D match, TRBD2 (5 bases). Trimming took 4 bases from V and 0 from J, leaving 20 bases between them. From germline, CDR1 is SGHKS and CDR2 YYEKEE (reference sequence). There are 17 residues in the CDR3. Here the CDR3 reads CASSTRSKRPLSYEQYF. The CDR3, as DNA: TGTGCCAGCAGCACCCGGTCCAAGCGGCCCCTCTCCTACGAGCAGTACTTC.

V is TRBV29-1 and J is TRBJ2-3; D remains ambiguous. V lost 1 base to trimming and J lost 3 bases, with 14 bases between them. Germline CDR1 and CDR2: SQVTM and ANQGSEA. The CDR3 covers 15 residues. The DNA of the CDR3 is TGCAGCGTTGAAGGGTGGAGCGTAGGAACAGATACGCAGTATTTT. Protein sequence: CSVEGWSVGTDTQYF.

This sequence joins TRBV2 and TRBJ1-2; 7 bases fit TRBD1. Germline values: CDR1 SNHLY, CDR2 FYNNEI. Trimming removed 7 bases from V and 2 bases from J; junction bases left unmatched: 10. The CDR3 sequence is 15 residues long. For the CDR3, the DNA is TGTGCCAGCAACACAGACAGGGCCCAAAACTATGGCTACACCTTC. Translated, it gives CASNTDRAQNYGYTF.

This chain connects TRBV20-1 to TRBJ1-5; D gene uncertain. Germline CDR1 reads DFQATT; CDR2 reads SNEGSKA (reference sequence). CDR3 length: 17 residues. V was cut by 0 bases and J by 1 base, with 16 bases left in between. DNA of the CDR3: TGCAGTGCTAGAGATTCCACTAGGGCAGGCAGCAATCAGCCCCAGCATTTT. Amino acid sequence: CSARDSTRAGSNQPQHF.

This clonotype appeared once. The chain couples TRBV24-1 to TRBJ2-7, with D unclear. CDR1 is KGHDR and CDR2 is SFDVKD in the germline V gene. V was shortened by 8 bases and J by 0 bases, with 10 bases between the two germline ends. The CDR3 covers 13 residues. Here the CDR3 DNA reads TGTGCCACCAATGCGGTGAGCTCCTACGAGCAGTACTTC. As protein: CATNAVSSYEQYF.

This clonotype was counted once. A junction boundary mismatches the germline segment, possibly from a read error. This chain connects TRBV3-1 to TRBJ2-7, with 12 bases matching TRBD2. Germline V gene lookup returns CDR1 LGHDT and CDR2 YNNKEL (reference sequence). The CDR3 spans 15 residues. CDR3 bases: TGTGCCAGCAGCCCTGGACTAGCGGGGTCCTACGAGCAGAACTTC. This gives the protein CASSPGLAGSYEQNF.

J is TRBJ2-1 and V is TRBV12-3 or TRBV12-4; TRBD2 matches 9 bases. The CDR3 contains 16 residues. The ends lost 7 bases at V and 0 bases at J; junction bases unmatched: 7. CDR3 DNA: TGTGCCAGCAACGGGGCGGGGGGGTTCTCCTACAATGAGCAGTTCTTC. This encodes CASNGAGGFSYNEQFF.

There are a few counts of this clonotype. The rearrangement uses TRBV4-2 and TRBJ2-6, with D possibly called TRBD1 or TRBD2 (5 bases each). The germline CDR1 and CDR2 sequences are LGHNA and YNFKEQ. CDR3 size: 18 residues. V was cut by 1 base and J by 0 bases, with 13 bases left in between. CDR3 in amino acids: CASSQVGDIDSGANVLTF. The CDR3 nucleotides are TGTGCCAGCAGCCAAGTGGGGGATATAGACTCTGGGGCCAACGTCCTGACTTTC.

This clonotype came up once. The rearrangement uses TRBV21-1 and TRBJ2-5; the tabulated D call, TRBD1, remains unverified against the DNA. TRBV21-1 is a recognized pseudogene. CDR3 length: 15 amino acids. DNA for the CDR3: TGTGCCAGCAGCCCAAACAGGGATCCACAAGAGACCCAGTACTTC. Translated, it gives CASSPNRDPQETQYF.

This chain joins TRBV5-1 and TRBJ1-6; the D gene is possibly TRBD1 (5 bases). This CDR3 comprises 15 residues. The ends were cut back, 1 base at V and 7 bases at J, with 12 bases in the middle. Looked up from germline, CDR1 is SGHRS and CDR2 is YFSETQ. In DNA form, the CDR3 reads TGCGCCAGCAGCTTGTACGGGGACTCAAATTCACCCCTCCACTTT. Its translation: CASSLYGDSNSPLHF. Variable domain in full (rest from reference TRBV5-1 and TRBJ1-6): KAGVTQTPRYLIKTRGQQVTLSCSPISGHRSVSWYQQTPGQGLQFLFEYFSETQRNKGNFPGRFSGRQFSNSRSEMNVSTLELGDSALYLCASSLYGDSNSPLHFGNGTRLTVT.

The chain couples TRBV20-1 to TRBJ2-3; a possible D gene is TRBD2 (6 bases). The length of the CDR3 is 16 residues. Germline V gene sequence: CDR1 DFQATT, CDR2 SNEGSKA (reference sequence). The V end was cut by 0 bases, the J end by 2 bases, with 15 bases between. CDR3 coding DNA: TGCAGTGCTAGAGAGGGGAGCGGGCGACCCACAGATACGCAGTATTTT. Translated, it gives CSAREGSGRPTDTQYF.

The CDR3 region is CASSQDLLFGGGGKTDTQYF. CDR3 nucleotides: TGCGCCAGCAGCCAAGATCTTCTTTTTGGGGGTGGGGGGAAAACAGATACGCAGTATTTT. This chain connects TRBV4-3 to TRBJ2-3, with D possibly being TRBD2 (6 bases). The CDR3 contains 20 residues. Per the germline V gene, CDR1 is LGHNA and CDR2 is YSLEER. V dropped 0 bases and J dropped 3 bases, with 25 bases sitting between them.

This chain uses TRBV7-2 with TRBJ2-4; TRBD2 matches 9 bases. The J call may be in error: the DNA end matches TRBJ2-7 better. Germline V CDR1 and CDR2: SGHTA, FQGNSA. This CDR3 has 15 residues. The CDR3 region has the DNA TGTGCCAGCAGCTCCATGGCGGGAGGGCCAAACGAGCAGTACTTC. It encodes CASSSMAGGPNEQYF.

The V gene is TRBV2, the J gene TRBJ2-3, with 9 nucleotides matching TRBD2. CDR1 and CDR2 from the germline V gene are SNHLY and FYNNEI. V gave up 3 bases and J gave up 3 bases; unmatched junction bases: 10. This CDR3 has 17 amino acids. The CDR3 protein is CASSEAAAGGRTDTQYF. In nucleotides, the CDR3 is TGTGCCAGCAGTGAGGCGGCGGCGGGGGGGAGGACAGATACGCAGTATTTT.